Only a few counts were recorded for the clone carrying this T cell receptor (beta chain). The antigen remains undetermined. The sample comes from a study of cytomegalovirus exposure and HLA in healthy donors. Researchers ran the PCR with 60 Vbeta and 13 Jbeta primers. Method: immunoSEQ multiplex PCR; TCRdb's copy keeps in-frame clones and lacks some. The sample holds around 140,000 clones; 60% to 80% are singletons and the top ten take around 1.5%. General study points: Reports state that TCR beta sequences accurately predicted most subjects' HLA-A and HLA-B alleles. Both high specificity and high sensitivity reportedly marked the classifier's diagnosis of cytomegalovirus status. The CMV antigen specificity of a few CMV-associated chains was confirmed through in vitro analysis.

The CDR3 has 14 amino acids. Germline V lookup: CDR1 SGHTA, CDR2 FQGTGA. V gave up 5 bases and J gave up 4 bases, with 14 bases separating them. The sequence came from a female donor in good health and CMV-seronegative. The sample taken for sequencing was PBMCs. This chain uses TRBV7-3 with TRBJ1-1; no clear D gene. The CDR3 DNA reads TGTGCCAGCAGCGGTCGCCTCGGTAGCACTGAAGCTTTCTTT. It encodes CASSGRLGSTEAFF.